The sequence of this T cell receptor (beta chain) was determined in a study of CD8 T cells in ankylosing spondylitis. This clonotype was recorded at least ten times. Its cognate antigen is unknown. A single record per CDR3 protein comes from TCRdb applying MiXCR to the 5' RACE reads. There are 45,000 to 65,000 distinct CDR3 sequences in the sample; approximately 7% occur only once, and roughly 8% lies in the top ten. Trimming stripped 7 bases from V and 8 bases from J, with 11 bases between. The CDR3 runs to 10 residues. Looked up from germline, CDR1 is SQVTM and CDR2 is ANQGSEA. Whole-study results and caveats: Fewer than ten highly homologous variants made up a TCR beta motif, and this motif appeared characteristic of ankylosing spondylitis blood. Matched synovial fluid from ankylosing spondylitis patients was reported to be enriched for disease-linked clones.

J is TRBJ1-1 and V is TRBV29-1; possible D gene TRBD1, 5 bases. This clonotype originated in a female donor with ankylosing spondylitis or in good health (not recorded which). Sequenced input: blood, either unsorted or a sorted T cell fraction (not recorded which). As DNA, the CDR3 is TGCAGCGGGTGGGACGGCGAAGCTTTCTTT. Encoded protein: CSGWDGEAFF. The full variable domain, with the rest looked up from reference TRBV29-1 and TRBJ1-1, is SAVISQKPSRDICQRGTSLTIQCQVDSQVTMMFWYRQQPGQSLTLIATANQGSEATYESGFVIDKFPISRPNLTFSTLTVSNMSPEDSSIYLCSGWDGEAFFGQGTRLTVV.